This TCR beta chain was retrieved from a study of blood T cell repertoires in COVID-19. This clone was detected only a few times. Clones were read by immunoSEQ multiplex PCR, and TCRdb kept only the in-frame ones, dropping some. The sample lists over 200,000 clones; about 86% were seen once. Trimming shortened V by 2 bases and J by 6 bases, and 11 bases separated the two germline ends. The germline CDR1 and CDR2 sequences are KGHSH and LQKENI. The CDR3 length is 15 residues. The TCR comes from a woman in her fifties or sixties with acute COVID-19. The sequenced sample consisted of PBMCs or T cells enriched from blood (not recorded which). The rearrangement uses TRBV18 and TRBJ1-6; the D gene is possibly TRBD1 (5 bases). The CDR3 region has the DNA TGTGCCAGCTCACCATCGCAGGGTCGTAATTCACCCCTCCACTTT. Its protein is CASSPSQGRNSPLHF.